This T cell receptor beta chain appears in the sequencing data of a study of T cell responses to AZD1222 COVID-19 vaccine (dated by TCRdb to the early 2020s). In terms of the full investigation: A total of 233 trial participants underwent TCR sequencing, of whom nearly 210 had received two doses of AZD1222 and about 25 had received two doses of the MenACWY control vaccine. Trial participants were enrolled by age into 18-55, 56-69 and 70-plus year subgroups, with 148, 28 and 57 TCR-sequenced participants respectively. On the study overall, not on this receptor specifically: The vaccine-associated CD4 TCRs covered the entire spike protein, and the dominant responses fell in regions 160-218 and 743-854. Conclusions about previously exposed vaccinees were limited because only six AZD1222 recipients were SARS-CoV-2 seropositive at baseline. Participants were mostly white British and included more females than males, and it was suggested by the authors that clonal diversity may have been underestimated. Because no samples from the day 14 peak response were available, repertoires could be characterized only after the peak T cell response. After two AZD1222 doses, spike-specific TCR breadth and depth were significantly higher than at day 0 and than in MenACWY recipients. Reportedly, almost half of the unique spike-specific TCRs recognized epitopes lying outside the regions that are mutated in the B.1.351 and B.1.1.7 variants. The 56-69-year group was small, and its depth increase did not reach significance, likely because of low power.

Taken with the paper, the label for time point translates to: about 28 days (+/-7) after the second vaccine dose. AZD1222 recipients whose second dose came at about 4 weeks and those whose second dose came at about 12 weeks were combined into one group, since spike-specific TCR depth and breadth did not differ between the two schedules. Vaccinee samples came from UK trials COV001 and COV002, including a single-blind randomized controlled phase 2/3 trial of AZD1222 (ChAdOx1 nCoV-19) in healthy adults. Trial participant PBMC samples were collected at day 0 and day 28 after the second dose for TCRbeta chain sequencing. On this clone itself: The clone's antigen remains unknown. Nothing much larger sits one base from this clone, and base qualities are not available.

The CDR3 regions of human TCRbeta chains were analyzed by immunosequencing. As for how the authors treated the data: TCRs in the repertoires were matched against a reference library of SARS-CoV-2-specific TCRs that had been generated with the MIRA antigen-specificity platform. Breadth was defined as the fraction of unique TCRs that were SARS-CoV-2-associated, and depth was defined as the fraction of total T cells that were SARS-CoV-2-associated. Using the MIRA data, each spike-specific TCR was assigned both to the spike region to which the TCR was reactive and to a CD4 or CD8 class. Log10-transformed breadth and depth values were compared by one-way ANOVA with Sidak's multiple comparisons tests. TCRdb obtained this table from immuneACCESS and retained in-frame rearrangements with V and J assigned. These tables miss some clones; where compared with another copy, unresolved V genes account for less than half of the shortfall, and the remainder is unexplained. For V, J and clone size, that table is used; D and trimming come from the DNA. In all, the sample holds 70,000 to 75,000 clones, and roughly nine tenths of those were seen once. 1.3% of the sample goes to the ten largest clones.

Counted from cysteine to phenylalanine, this CDR3 has 14 amino acids. Only the CDR3 DNA is retained, 42 bases long and in frame from the first base. Trimming leaves V shorter by 4 bases and J shorter by 5 bases, with the junction holding 8 bases beyond the gene matches. The germline V gene provides CDR1 SGDLS and CDR2 YYNGEE. This clonotype originated in an adult who received the AZD1222 COVID-19 vaccine. This sample comprised peripheral blood, obtained 28 days after the second AZD1222 dose. Here the chain combines TRBV9 and TRBJ1-1; TRBD1 fits 7 bases in the junction. The encoded CDR3 is CASSLLTGETEAFF. The nucleotide sequence is given as TGTGCCAGCAGCCTCCTCACAGGGGAAACTGAAGCTTTCTTT.